Included here is one TCR beta chain sequence, with context. The target of this receptor is not known. The record has no base qualities; no much larger clone is one base away. For sequencing of the TCRbeta CDR3 region, genomic DNA was extracted from the sorted cells. TCRbeta CDR3 regions were sequenced using the immunoSEQ Assay. The table was pulled from immuneACCESS by TCRdb, which kept in-frame rearrangements only. Such tables lose some clones; where checked, under half of the loss comes from unresolved V genes, and the rest has no known cause. The sample yields about 96,000 clones; 90% were counted once. Roughly 1.6% of the sample comes from the top ten. The sample originates from a study of OX40 agonist ivuxolimab in advanced cancers. Notes on the research overall: Ivuxolimab, which targeted the costimulatory receptor OX40 (CD134), was an agonistic, fully human IgG2 monoclonal antibody. Intravenous ivuxolimab was administered to patients every 2 weeks at six dose levels: 0.01, 0.1, 0.3, 1.5, 3 and 10 mg/kg. Of the approximately 53 patients in dose escalation, some 19 had hepatocellular carcinoma, around 15 had melanoma, 9 had renal cell carcinoma and 9 had head and neck cancer. The dose-escalation cohort was about 83% male with a mean age of around 64 years, ranging from roughly 20 to 80. Patients were allowed to have had prior anti-PD-1, anti-PD-L1 or anti-CTLA-4 therapy, and 40% to 45% of the dose-escalation patients had previously received checkpoint inhibitors. Partial responses occurred in three dose-escalation patients: two with cutaneous melanoma and one with hepatocellular carcinoma. The purpose of peripheral TCRbeta sequencing was to test whether ivuxolimab changed TCR sequence diversity and led to clonal T-cell expansion. The paper covers the monotherapy dose-escalation part of the phase I ivuxolimab trial, which included N ≈ 50 patients.

The germline V and J ends show losses of 5 bases and 5 bases respectively, and no gene match explains 8 bases of the junction. Sequences MNHNY (CDR1) and SVGAGI (CDR2) are obtained from the germline V gene (reference sequence). From the cysteine up to the phenylalanine, the CDR3 has a length of 15 residues. This entry keeps only the CDR3 DNA: 45 bases, framed from base 1. The investigation overall reported the following: After ivuxolimab, expanded clones were on average more numerous among CD8+ T cells than among CD4+ T cells. At doses of 0.1 to 3.0 mg/kg, clonal expansion of both CD4+ and CD8+ T cells in blood was seen between baseline and week 6. Partial responders in the 0.1-3.0 mg/kg groups had among the lowest normalized peripheral clonal expansion, especially among CD8+ T cells. Antigen specificity was not determined for the clonally expanded peripheral T cells. Low levels of normalized T-cell clonal expansion were also seen in some patients who did not respond.

The trial excluded patients who had a history of autoimmune disease or were on systemic immunosuppression. Peripheral blood for TCR sequencing was drawn from every dose cohort at baseline, at cycle 4 day 1 and at cycle 7 day 1. Samples came from an open-label, multicenter, first-in-human phase I dose-escalation trial of ivuxolimab. Adults with locally advanced or metastatic melanoma, renal cell carcinoma, hepatocellular carcinoma or head and neck squamous cell carcinoma were enrolled in the trial. Before TCR sequencing, CD4+ T cells and CD8+ T cells from peripheral blood were sorted into separate populations.

The V gene is TRBV6-6 and the J gene is TRBJ1-5; 8 of the junction bases match TRBD1. Sequencing was performed on CD4+ or CD8+ T cells sorted from blood, taken in a trial of the OX40 agonist ivuxolimab. This receptor was obtained from an adult with an advanced solid tumor such as melanoma, head and neck, liver or kidney cancer. The DNA sequence is given as TGTGCCAGCAGTGACCCCACAGGGGGGTATCAGCCCCAGCATTTT. Protein translation: CASSDPTGGYQPQHF.